What follows describes a single T cell receptor beta chain. In the original processing: Reference gene primers were amplified, and this amplification served to estimate nucleated cell counts. Generated by immunoSEQ multiplex PCR, the TCRdb table keeps only in-frame clones and is missing some. V and J calls and clone size are copied from that table; D and trimming were computed from the DNA. The data hold roughly 250,000 clones, with roughly 80% observed a single time. The data were obtained in a study of blood T cell repertoires in COVID-19. On the study more broadly: COVID-19 samples, acute and convalescent, were from the United States, Italy and Spain. Sample material is recorded as cDNA or gDNA derived from T cells, B-cell-depleted T cells, or PBMCs.

Germline CDR1 and CDR2: MDHEN and SYDVKM. This CDR3 has 16 residues. Germline trimming cut 2 bases from V and 4 bases from J; bases unmatched to any gene: 8. The chain uses TRBV28 and TRBJ1-1; TRBD1 aligns across 9 bases. Sequenced: peripheral blood. The clonotype comes from a woman over 75 with active or convalescent COVID-19. The CDR3 loop reads CASSLPQGAGGTEAFF. In DNA form, the CDR3 reads TGTGCCAGCAGTTTACCACAGGGGGCTGGAGGCACTGAAGCTTTCTTT.